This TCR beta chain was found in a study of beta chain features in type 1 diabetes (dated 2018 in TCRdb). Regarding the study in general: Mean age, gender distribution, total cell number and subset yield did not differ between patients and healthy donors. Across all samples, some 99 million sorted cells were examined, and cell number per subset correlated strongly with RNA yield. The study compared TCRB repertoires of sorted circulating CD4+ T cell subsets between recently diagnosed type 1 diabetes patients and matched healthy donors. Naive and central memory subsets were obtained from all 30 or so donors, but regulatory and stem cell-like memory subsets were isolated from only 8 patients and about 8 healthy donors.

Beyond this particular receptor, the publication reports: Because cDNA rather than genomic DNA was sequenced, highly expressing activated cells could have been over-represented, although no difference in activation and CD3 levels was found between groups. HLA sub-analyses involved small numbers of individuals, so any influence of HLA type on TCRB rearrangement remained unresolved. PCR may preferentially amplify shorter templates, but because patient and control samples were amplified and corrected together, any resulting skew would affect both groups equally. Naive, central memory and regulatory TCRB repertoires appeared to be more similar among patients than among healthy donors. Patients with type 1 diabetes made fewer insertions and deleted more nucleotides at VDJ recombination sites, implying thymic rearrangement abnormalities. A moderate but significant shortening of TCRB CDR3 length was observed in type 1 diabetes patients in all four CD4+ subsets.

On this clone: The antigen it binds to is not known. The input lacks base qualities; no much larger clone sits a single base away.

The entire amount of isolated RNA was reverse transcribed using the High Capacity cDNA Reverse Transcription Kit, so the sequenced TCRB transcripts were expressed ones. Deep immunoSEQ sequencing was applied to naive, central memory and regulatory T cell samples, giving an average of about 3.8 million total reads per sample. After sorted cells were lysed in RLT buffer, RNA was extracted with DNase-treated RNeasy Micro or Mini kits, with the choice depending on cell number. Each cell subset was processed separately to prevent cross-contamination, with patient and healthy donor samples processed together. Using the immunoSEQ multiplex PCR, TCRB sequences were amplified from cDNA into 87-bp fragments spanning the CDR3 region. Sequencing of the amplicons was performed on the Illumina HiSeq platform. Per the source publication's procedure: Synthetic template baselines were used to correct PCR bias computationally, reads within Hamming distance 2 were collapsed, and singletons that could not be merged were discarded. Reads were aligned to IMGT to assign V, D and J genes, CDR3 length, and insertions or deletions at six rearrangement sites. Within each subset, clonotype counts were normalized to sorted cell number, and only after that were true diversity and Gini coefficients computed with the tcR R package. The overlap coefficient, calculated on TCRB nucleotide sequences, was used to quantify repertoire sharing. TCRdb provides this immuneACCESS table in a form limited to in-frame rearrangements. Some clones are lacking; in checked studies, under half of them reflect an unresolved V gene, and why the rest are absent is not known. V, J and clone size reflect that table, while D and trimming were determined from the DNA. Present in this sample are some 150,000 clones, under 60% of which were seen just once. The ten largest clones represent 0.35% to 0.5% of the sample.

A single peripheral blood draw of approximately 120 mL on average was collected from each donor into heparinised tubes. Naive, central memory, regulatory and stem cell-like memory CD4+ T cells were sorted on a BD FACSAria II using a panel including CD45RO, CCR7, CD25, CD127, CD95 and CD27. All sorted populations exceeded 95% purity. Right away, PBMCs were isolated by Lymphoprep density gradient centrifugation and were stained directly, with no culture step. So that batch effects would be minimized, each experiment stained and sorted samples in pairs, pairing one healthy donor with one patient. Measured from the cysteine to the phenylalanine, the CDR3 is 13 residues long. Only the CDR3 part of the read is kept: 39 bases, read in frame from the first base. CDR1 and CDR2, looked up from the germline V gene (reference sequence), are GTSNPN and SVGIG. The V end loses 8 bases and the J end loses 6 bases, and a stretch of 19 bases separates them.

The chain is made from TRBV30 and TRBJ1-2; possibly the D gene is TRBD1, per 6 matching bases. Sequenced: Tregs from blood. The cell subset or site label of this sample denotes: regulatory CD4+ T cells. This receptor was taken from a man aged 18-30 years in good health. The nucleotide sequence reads TGTGCCGTGGGCCCTAGGGGGTTTAATGGCTACACCTTC. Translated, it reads CAVGPRGFNGYTF.